This T cell receptor beta chain was sequenced in a study of T-cell reconstitution after alpha-beta-depleted transplantation in children. This clonotype was counted ten times or more. The authors prepared the TCRbeta library with unique molecular identifiers. TCRdb fed the PCR reads into MiXCR, producing one record per CDR3 protein. The sample lists under 450,000 distinct CDR3 sequences, about an eighth occurring once. Trimming at V came to 10 bases and at J to 6 bases, leaving 10 bases not matched to a gene. The CDR3 is 15 amino acids. This receptor was obtained from a human donor who donated a stem cell graft to a child with Fanconi anemia. Sequencing used PBMCs, obtained from the stem cell graft. The chain employs TRBV12-3 or TRBV12-4 and TRBJ2-2, with TRBD1 matching 11 bases. The DNA for the CDR3 is TGTGCCACGGGCCTGAGGGGACAGGGGGCCGGGGAGCTGTTTTTT. Protein: CATGLRGQGAGELFF.